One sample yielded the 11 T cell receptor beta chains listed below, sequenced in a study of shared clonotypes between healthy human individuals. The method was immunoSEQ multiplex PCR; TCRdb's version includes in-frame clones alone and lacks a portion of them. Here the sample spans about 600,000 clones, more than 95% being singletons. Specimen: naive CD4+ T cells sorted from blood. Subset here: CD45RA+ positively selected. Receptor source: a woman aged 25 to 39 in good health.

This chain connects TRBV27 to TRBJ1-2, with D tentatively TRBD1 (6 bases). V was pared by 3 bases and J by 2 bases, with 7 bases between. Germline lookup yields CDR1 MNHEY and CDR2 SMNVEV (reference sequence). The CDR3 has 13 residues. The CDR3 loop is CASSFTGNYGYTF. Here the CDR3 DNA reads TGTGCCAGCAGTTTTACAGGGAACTATGGCTACACCTTC.

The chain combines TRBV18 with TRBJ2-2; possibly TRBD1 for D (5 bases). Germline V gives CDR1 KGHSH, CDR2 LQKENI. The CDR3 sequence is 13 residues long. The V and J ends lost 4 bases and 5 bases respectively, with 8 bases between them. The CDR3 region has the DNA TGTGCCAGCTCACTCAGGGTAACCGGGGAGCTGTTTTTT. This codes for CASSLRVTGELFF.

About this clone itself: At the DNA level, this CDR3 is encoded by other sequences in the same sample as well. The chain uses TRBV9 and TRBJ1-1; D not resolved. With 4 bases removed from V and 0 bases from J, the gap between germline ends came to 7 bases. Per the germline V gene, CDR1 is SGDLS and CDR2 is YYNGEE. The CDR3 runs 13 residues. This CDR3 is CASSRALNTEAFF. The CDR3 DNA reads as TGTGCCAGCAGCCGAGCCTTGAACACTGAAGCTTTCTTT.

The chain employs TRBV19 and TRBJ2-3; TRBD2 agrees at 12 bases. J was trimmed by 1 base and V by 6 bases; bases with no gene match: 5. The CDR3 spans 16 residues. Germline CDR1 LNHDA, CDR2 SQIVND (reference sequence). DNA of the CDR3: TGTGCCAGTAGGGCTAGCGGGAGGGCTGGCACAGATACGCAGTATTTT. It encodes CASRASGRAGTDTQYF.

CDR3: CASSGTSGDQETQYF. CDR3 in DNA: TGTGCCAGCAGCGGGACTAGCGGAGACCAAGAGACCCAGTACTTC. The rearrangement links TRBV2 to TRBJ2-5, with 11 bases that match TRBD2. The CDR3 has 15 residues. V shed 6 bases, J shed 0 bases, and the junction held 3 bases outside the gene matches. The V gene's germline CDR1 is SNHLY and CDR2 FYNNEI.

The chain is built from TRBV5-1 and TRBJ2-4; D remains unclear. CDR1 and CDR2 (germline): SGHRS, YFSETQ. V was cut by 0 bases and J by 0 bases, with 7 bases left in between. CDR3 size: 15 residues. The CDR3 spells CASSLAVVAKNIQYF. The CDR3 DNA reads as TGCGCCAGCAGCTTGGCGGTGGTAGCCAAAAACATTCAGTACTTC.

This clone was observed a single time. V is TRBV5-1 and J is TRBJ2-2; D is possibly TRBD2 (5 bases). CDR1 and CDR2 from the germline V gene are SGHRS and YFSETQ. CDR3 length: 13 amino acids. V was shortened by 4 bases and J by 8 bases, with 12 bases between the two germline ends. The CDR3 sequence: CASSNRGTGELFF. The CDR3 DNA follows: TGCGCCAGCAGCAACCGGGGTACGGGGGAGCTGTTTTTT.

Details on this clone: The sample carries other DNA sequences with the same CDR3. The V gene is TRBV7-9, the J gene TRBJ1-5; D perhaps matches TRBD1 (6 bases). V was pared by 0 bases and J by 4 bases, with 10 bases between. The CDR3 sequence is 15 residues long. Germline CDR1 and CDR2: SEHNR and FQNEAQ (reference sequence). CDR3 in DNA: TGTGCCAGCAGCTTAGCGGGGGGCCCTAATCAGCCCCAGCATTTT. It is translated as CASSLAGGPNQPQHF.

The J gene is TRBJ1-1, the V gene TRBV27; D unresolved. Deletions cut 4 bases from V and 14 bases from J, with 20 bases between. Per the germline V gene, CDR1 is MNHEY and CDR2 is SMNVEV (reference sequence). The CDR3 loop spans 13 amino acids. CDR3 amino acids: CASSSAAPALSFF. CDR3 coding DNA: TGTGCCAGCAGTTCCGCCGCCCCGGCCCTCTCATTCTTT.

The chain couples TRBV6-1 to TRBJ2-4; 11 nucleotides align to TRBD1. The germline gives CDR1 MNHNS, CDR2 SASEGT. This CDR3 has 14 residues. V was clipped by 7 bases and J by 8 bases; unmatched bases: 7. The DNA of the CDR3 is TGTGCCAGCACTATAGGACAGGGGGCCTACATTCAGTACTTC. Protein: CASTIGQGAYIQYF.

CDR3 in DNA: TGTGCCAGCAGCCCCCAGGGGGCCACCGAGCAGTTCTTC. Its translation: CASSPQGATEQFF. This sequence joins TRBV7-9 and TRBJ2-1; 8 bases align to TRBD1. CDR3 length: 13 amino acids. After removal of 5 bases from V and 10 bases from J, the junction contained 7 bases not matched to a gene. Germline V gene sequence: CDR1 SEHNR, CDR2 FQNEAQ (reference sequence).